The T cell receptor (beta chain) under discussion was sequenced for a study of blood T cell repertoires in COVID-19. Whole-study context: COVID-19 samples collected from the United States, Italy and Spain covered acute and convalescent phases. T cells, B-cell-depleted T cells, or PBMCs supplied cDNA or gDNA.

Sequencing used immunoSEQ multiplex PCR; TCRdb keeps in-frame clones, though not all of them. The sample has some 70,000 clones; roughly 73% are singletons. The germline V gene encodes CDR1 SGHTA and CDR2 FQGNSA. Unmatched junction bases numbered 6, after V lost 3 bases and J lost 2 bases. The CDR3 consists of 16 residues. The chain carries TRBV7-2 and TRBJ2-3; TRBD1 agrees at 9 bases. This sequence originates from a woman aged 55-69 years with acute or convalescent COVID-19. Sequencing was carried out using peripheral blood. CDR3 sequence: CASSFPGTGFTDTQYF. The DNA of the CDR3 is TGTGCCAGCAGCTTCCCCGGGACAGGGTTCACAGATACGCAGTATTTT.